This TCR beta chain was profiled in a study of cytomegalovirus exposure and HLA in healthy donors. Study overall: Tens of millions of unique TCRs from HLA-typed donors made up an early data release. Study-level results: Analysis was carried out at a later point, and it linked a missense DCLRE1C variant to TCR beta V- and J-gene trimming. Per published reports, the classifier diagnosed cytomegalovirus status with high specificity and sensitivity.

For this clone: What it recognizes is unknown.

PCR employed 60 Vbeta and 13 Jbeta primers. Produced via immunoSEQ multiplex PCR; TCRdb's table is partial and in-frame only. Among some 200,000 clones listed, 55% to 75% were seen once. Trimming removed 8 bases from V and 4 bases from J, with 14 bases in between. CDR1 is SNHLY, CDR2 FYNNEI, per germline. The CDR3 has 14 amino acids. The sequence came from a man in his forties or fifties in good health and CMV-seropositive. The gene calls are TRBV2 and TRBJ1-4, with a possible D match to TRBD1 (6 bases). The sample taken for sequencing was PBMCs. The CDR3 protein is CASRLDRYNEKLFF. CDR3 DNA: TGTGCCAGCCGTCTCGACAGGTATAATGAAAAACTGTTTTTT.